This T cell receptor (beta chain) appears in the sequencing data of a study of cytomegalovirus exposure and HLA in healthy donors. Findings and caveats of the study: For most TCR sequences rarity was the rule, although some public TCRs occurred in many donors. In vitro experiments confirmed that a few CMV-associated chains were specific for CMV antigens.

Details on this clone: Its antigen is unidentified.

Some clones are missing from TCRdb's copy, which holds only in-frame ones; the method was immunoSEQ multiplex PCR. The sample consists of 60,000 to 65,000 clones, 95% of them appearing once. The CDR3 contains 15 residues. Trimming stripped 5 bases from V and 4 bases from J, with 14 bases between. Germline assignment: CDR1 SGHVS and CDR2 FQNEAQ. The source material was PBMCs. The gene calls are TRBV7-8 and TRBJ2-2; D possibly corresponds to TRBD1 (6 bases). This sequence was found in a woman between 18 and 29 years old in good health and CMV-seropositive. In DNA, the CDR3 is TGTGCCAGCAGCCCAGAGGGGGTCGGCACCGGGGAGCTGTTTTTT. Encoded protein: CASSPEGVGTGELFF. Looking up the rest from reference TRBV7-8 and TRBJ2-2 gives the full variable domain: GAGVSQSPRYKVAKRGQDVALRCDPISGHVSLFWYQQALGQGPEFLTYFQNEAQLDKSGLPSDRFFAERPEGSVSTLKIQRTQQEDSAVYLCASSPEGVGTGELFFGEGSRLTVL.